This TCR beta chain was recorded in a study of blood T cell repertoires in COVID-19. Study as a whole: COVID-19 samples collected from the United States, Italy and Spain covered acute and convalescent phases. From T cells, B-cell-depleted T cells, or PBMCs came the material, which was cDNA or gDNA.

CDR3 length: 13 residues. Per the germline V gene, CDR1 is LNHDA and CDR2 is SQIVND (reference sequence). V was clipped by 5 bases and J by 10 bases, with 12 bases between them. As originally analysed: It was from reference gene primer amplification that nucleated cell counts were estimated. The method was immunoSEQ multiplex PCR; TCRdb's version includes in-frame clones alone and lacks a portion of them. V, J and clone size derive from that table, while D and trimming were established from the DNA sequence. The sample gives around 63,000 clones, more than 75% of which show up once; 6.5% to 8.5% is in the top ten. This clone was counted a few times.

What was sequenced was peripheral blood. The chain combines TRBV19 with TRBJ1-6, with unresolved D. The receptor was isolated from a man aged 55 to 70 with acute or convalescent COVID-19. As DNA, the CDR3 is TGTGCCAGTAGTGCCGCCTTTGAGTCACCCCTCCACTTT. Its translation: CASSAAFESPLHF.